Listed below are T cell receptor beta chains from one sample, sequenced in a study of T-cell reconstitution after alpha-beta-depleted transplantation in children. Each CDR3 protein gets one entry after TCRdb re-called the PCR reads with MiXCR. The table has around 370,000 distinct CDR3 sequences, around 10% seen once. The sequenced sample was PBMCs from the stem cell graft donor, obtained from the stem cell graft. The receptors were sampled from a human donor who donated a stem cell graft to a child with acute lymphoblastic leukemia. Both conserved end residues are part of each CDR3. A D gene is named only where the DNA matches it firmly. For some rows the clone size is stated as once, few or many, or as a class when expanded; others skip it.

v_call: TRBV5-1
cdr3_length: 12
j_call: TRBJ2-1
clone_size: many
d_call: NA
cdr3_aa: CASSRRGDEQFF
cdr3_nt: TGCGCCAGCAGCCGTAGGGGGGATGAGCAGTTCTTC

v_call: TRBV18
cdr3_length: 15
j_call: TRBJ1-1
clone_size: few
d_call: NA
cdr3_aa: CASSPNREMNTEAFF
cdr3_nt: TGTGCCAGCTCACCGAACAGGGAAATGAACACTGAAGCTTTCTTT

v_call: TRBV5-1
cdr3_length: 18
j_call: TRBJ2-7
clone_size: NA
d_call: TRBD2
cdr3_aa: CASSLAGTSGRADYEQYF
cdr3_nt: TGCGCCAGCAGCTTGGCTGGGACTAGCGGGAGGGCCGACTACGAGCAGTACTTC

v_call: TRBV7-3
cdr3_length: 15
j_call: TRBJ2-2
clone_size: few
d_call: NA
cdr3_aa: CASSLGSKGTGELFF
cdr3_nt: TGTGCCAGCAGCTTAGGCAGCAAGGGAACCGGGGAGCTGTTTTTT

v_call: TRBV12-3/TRBV12-4
cdr3_length: 13
j_call: TRBJ1-5
clone_size: few
d_call: NA
cdr3_aa: CASSLQGHQPQHF
cdr3_nt: TGTGCCAGCAGTCTTCAGGGGCATCAGCCCCAGCATTTT

v_call: TRBV4-1
cdr3_length: 15
j_call: TRBJ2-3
clone_size: many
d_call: NA
cdr3_aa: CASSPQTGHTDTQYF
cdr3_nt: TGCGCCAGCAGCCCACAGACAGGTCACACAGATACGCAGTATTTT

v_call: TRBV6-2/TRBV6-3
cdr3_length: 14
j_call: TRBJ2-7
clone_size: NA
d_call: TRBD2
cdr3_aa: CASSKTRAGDEQYF
cdr3_nt: TGTGCCAGCAGTAAGACCCGTGCGGGGGACGAGCAGTACTTC

v_call: TRBV5-1
cdr3_length: 13
j_call: TRBJ1-1
clone_size: many
d_call: NA
cdr3_aa: CASSTGGGGEAFF
cdr3_nt: TGCGCCAGCAGCACGGGCGGCGGAGGAGAAGCTTTCTTT

v_call: TRBV7-2
cdr3_length: 15
j_call: TRBJ2-1
clone_size: few
d_call: TRBD2
cdr3_aa: CASSLVSSLAGGQFF
cdr3_nt: TGTGCCAGCAGCTTAGTAAGTTCCCTAGCGGGGGGGCAGTTCTTC

v_call: TRBV3-1
cdr3_length: 14
j_call: TRBJ2-7
clone_size: few
d_call: NA
cdr3_aa: CASSRRAETYEQYF
cdr3_nt: TGTGCCAGCAGCAGGCGAGCGGAGACCTACGAGCAGTACTTC

v_call: TRBV5-1
cdr3_length: 16
j_call: TRBJ2-5
clone_size: few
d_call: TRBD2
cdr3_aa: CASSTVSGRAQETQYF
cdr3_nt: TGCGCCAGCAGCACCGTCAGCGGGAGGGCTCAAGAGACCCAGTACTTC